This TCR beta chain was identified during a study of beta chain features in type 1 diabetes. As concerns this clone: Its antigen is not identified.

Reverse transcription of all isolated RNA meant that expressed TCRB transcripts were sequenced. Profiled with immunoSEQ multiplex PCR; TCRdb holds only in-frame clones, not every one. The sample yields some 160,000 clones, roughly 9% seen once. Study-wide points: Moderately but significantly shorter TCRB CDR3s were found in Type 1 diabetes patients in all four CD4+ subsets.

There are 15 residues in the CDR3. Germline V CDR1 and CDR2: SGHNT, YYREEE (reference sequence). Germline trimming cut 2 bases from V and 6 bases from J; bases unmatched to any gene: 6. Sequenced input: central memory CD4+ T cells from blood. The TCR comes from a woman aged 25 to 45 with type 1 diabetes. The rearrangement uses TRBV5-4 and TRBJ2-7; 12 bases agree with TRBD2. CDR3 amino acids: CASSLEGLAGLEQYF. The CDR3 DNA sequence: TGTGCCAGCAGCTTAGAAGGACTAGCGGGACTCGAGCAGTACTTC.